The source of this T cell receptor beta chain is a study of blood T cell repertoires in COVID-19. Study details: The United States, Italy and Spain supplied acute and convalescent COVID-19 samples.

Assay used: immunoSEQ multiplex PCR; TCRdb lists only in-frame clones, some missing. The sample holds under 150,000 clones; more than 70% are singletons and the top ten take 10% to 15%. The CDR3 covers 13 residues. V was trimmed by 6 bases and J by 5 bases, leaving 12 bases between them. Germline lookup yields CDR1 KGHDR and CDR2 SFDVKD. Sample: peripheral blood. The V call is TRBV24-1, the J call TRBJ1-2; possibly TRBD1 for D (5 bases). This clonotype originated in a man aged 55 to 70 with active or convalescent COVID-19. CDR3 nucleotide sequence: TGTGCCACCAGTTCCCCGGGGGAGTATGGCTACACCTTC. The encoded protein is CATSSPGEYGYTF.